The following is a T cell receptor beta chain sequence with its context. Its antigen is currently not known. Base qualities are missing; no much larger clone stands one base away. This sample was taken from a study of regulatory T cells in long-lasting Graves disease (dated by TCRdb to the early 2020s). At the level of the whole study: Antithyroid drugs had been taken for less than 3 months by newly diagnosed Graves' disease patients. The study took place in China and was registered as a clinical trial. Peripheral blood TCR sequencing and RNA sequencing compared persistent Graves' disease patients with newly diagnosed Graves' disease patients. TCR sequencing covered some 13 persistent and around 20 newly diagnosed Graves' disease patients, around 33 samples in total. Broader findings and caveats from the paper: As a limitation, the authors acknowledged that the small sample size may reduce accuracy. Only peripheral blood was studied, because thyroid tissue, the primary lesion, was inaccessible. Sequencing and analysis were restricted to the TCR beta chain. More public clonotypes were shared among persistent patients (approximately 3,000) than among newly diagnosed patients (roughly 1,000). Persistent disease showed preferential use of TRBV28, TRBJ1-2 and TRBJ2-5, whereas newly diagnosed disease favored TRBV20-1 and TRBJ2-1. Persistent Graves' disease patients showed lower TCR Shannon entropy and fewer highly expanded clones than newly diagnosed patients, suggesting clonal expansion.

Interpreted using the paper, the time point label stands for: newly diagnosed GD, antithyroid drugs for less than 3 months. For both TCR sequencing and RNA sequencing, RNA was extracted from PBMCs using TRIzol. Graves' disease was diagnosed according to American Thyroid Association guidelines. The patients came from an endocrinology department in Xi'an, China. Each patient gave approximately 9 milliliters of peripheral blood, collected in an EDTA anticoagulant tube. Ficoll Paque Plus density gradient separation was used to isolate PBMCs, and no further T cell sorting was performed. An Agilent 2100 Bioanalyzer and agarose gel were used to check RNA quality, while a NanoDrop 2000 measured RNA concentration. Deletion took 6 bases off V and 6 bases off J, with a span of 18 bases between the germline ends. Measured from the cysteine to the phenylalanine, the CDR3 is 15 residues long. Just the 45-base CDR3 DNA is kept, in frame starting at base 1.

The library came from multiplex PCR. The instrument given in TCRdb is Illumina HiSeq 4000. iRepertoire HTBI primers and Arm-PCR amplification of CDR3 regions were used to construct TCR beta libraries. Before sequencing, the PCR products underwent gel purification. In the original analysis: Across samples, 62 TRBV and 13 to 15 TRBJ segments were identified and used for gene usage analysis of CDR3 amino acid clonotypes. Filtered high-quality paired reads were merged into contigs using COPE and FqMerger. Contigs were aligned with BLAST to IMGT TRBV, TRBD and TRBJ reference genes, and CDR3 was defined per IMGT. Highly expanded clones were defined as clonotypes with a frequency above 0.1%. Shannon entropy was used to measure repertoire diversity, and the Gini coefficient was used to measure V-J evenness. A clonotype was considered public if more than one individual shared it. TCRdb itself trimmed the public reads at Q25 with fastp, ran MiXCR and retained productive beta chains. Each entry is one CDR3 protein sequence, shown with its most common DNA and genes. TCRdb's processing, not the study's, gives the V and J calls here. This sample comprises about 620,000 distinct CDR3 sequences, roughly 15% of them detected only once. The top ten clones comprise around 19% of the sample.

These data were also filed under a second study, of T cells in Graves' hyperthyroidism and ophthalmopathy. The second source states: A patient counted as having stable Graves' hyperthyroidism if no progression to ophthalmopathy occurred over 18 months of follow-up. Hyperthyroidism patients were aged 18 to 65 years and newly diagnosed, with disease duration of less than 2 months. Exclusion was applied to patients with uncontrolled infections, other autoimmune diseases, pregnancy or lactation. Diagnoses were based on clinical symptoms, serum thyroxine and TRAb, thyroid ultrasound and orbital computed tomography. A first-round RT-PCR of the TCR CDR3 used the HTBI primer set with the Qiagen OneStep RT-PCR kit. Most expanded thyroid clonotypes (frequency above 0.001) were also found in blood, which suggests that blood repertoires may mirror thyroid immune responses. Ophthalmopathy was separated from stable hyperthyroidism by a 13 V-J signature model, with 85% to 90% sensitivity and about 81% specificity obtained in cross-validation and 80%/75% obtained in testing. In validation, the model predicted progression to ophthalmopathy with 60% to 71% sensitivity and 72% to 85% specificity, a median of approximately 6.7 months before onset. A discovery cohort of about 95 patients, approximately 45 with Graves' ophthalmopathy and over 55 with stable Graves' hyperthyroidism, was used to find distinguishing TCR V-J signatures. Prospective prediction of ophthalmopathy was tested in an independent validation cohort of 18 to 20 hyperthyroidism patients and 15 to 17 patients who later progressed to ophthalmopathy. The 90 to 100 discovery patients were randomly divided into training and test sets at a 7:3 ratio. The study also compared thyroid tissue and blood T-cell repertoires from several Graves' hyperthyroidism patients. Once sampling was done, hyperthyroidism patients were given methimazole at a starting dose of 30 mg daily, whereas ophthalmopathy patients were given high-dose intravenous methylprednisolone. A second multiplex PCR round built the libraries, followed by size selection and purification. The libraries were sequenced on an Illumina HiSeq2000 using paired-end 100 bp reads. SOAPnuke was used to process the raw data, with reads discarded if the reads contained adapters or uncalled bases, had a mean Phred below 15, or lacked an exact constant-primer or identifier match. COPE v1.2.5 was used to merge high-quality paired reads, and clonotypes were defined as unique nucleotide sequences. MiTCR v1.1 was used to align the clonotypes against IMGT TRBV, TRBD and TRBJ reference segments. The analysis was restricted to V-J combinations with a frequency above 0.0001, which together covered about 99% of the repertoires. The TCS score was defined as F50 (clonal expansion) divided by E x V (chaos), with BLOSUM62-based TCRdist calculated between CDR3 peptides within each V-J. Welch's t-statistics and random forest reduced around 510 V-J features to roughly 13, which were used in a naive Bayes classifier (R e1071). Sample size was not statistically predetermined, and investigators were not blinded to group allocation. The paper reports TCR Vbeta CDR3 sequencing of 130 to 150 peripheral blood samples: approximately 41 ophthalmopathy, fewer than 80 hyperthyroidism and 17 progressor patients.

This receptor was identified in a woman in her twenties or thirties with Graves disease. Donor details come from another sample of the same person, matched by shared clones. The source was peripheral blood mononuclear cells (PBMCs), collected at new diagnosis, from a patient treated with antithyroid drugs. The chain employs TRBV12-3 or TRBV12-4 and TRBJ2-1; the D gene is perhaps TRBD1, from 6 matching bases. This receptor has the CDR3 CASRTEAGVSNEQFF. At the DNA level, the sequence is TGTGCCAGCAGGACCGAGGCAGGGGTTTCCAATGAGCAGTTCTTC.